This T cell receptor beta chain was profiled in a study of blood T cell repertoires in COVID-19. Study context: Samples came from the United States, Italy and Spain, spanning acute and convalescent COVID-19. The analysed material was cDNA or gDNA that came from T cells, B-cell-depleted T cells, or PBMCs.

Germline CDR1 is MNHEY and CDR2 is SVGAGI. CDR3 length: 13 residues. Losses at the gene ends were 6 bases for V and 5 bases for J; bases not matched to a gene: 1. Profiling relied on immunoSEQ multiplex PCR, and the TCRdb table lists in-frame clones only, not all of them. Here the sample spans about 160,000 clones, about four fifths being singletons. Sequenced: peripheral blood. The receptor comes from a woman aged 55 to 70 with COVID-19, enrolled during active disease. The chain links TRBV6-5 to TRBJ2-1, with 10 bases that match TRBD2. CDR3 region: CASRGLADNEQFF. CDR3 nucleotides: TGTGCCAGCAGAGGACTAGCGGACAATGAGCAGTTCTTC.